The 32 T cell receptor beta chains listed next were all sequenced from one sample in a study of shared clonotypes between healthy human individuals. Clones were read by immunoSEQ multiplex PCR, and TCRdb kept only the in-frame ones, dropping some. The sample has approximately 940,000 clones, approximately 80% seen once. Sequenced input: memory CD4+ T cells sorted from blood. Subset defined: CD45RA-negative fraction. All receptors derive from a man younger than 35 in good health.

The gene calls are TRBV7-8 and TRBJ2-7; TRBD1 agrees at 7 bases. Germline CDR1 reads SGHVS; CDR2 reads FQNEAQ. CDR3 length: 15 amino acids. V shed 4 bases, J shed 6 bases, and the junction held 12 bases outside the gene matches. The DNA for the CDR3 is TGTGCCAGCAGCTCCCAGGGGGTTAAATATAGCGAGCAGTACTTC. It is translated as CASSSQGVKYSEQYF.

The J gene is TRBJ2-3, the V gene TRBV6-5, with 11 nucleotides matching TRBD2. This CDR3 has 16 amino acids. Losses at the gene ends were 4 bases for V and 3 bases for J; bases not matched to a gene: 6. Germline values: CDR1 MNHEY, CDR2 SVGAGI. The CDR3 DNA reads as TGTGCCAGCAGTTTGGGGAGGACTAGCGGGACAGATACGCAGTATTTT. Its protein is CASSLGRTSGTDTQYF.

This clone was observed a handful of times. The chain recombines TRBV5-1 with TRBJ2-1; perhaps D is TRBD1 or TRBD2 (6 bases each). Trimming shortened V by 4 bases and J by 2 bases, and 16 bases separated the two germline ends. This CDR3 spans 16 amino acids. Germline V gene data show CDR1 as SGHRS and CDR2 as YFSETQ. Written as DNA, the CDR3 is TGCGCCAGCAGCAACCGCCCGGGGGCCCCCTACAATGAGCAGTTCTTC. Protein: CASSNRPGAPYNEQFF.

Points on this clone: A far more abundant clone sits one base away, making this likely a read error. J is TRBJ2-5 and V is TRBV6-5; 8 bases fit TRBD1. The CDR3 extends over 15 amino acids. The germline gives CDR1 MNHEY, CDR2 SVGAGI. V trimming: 8 bases; J trimming: 5 bases; junction bases outside the gene matches: 13. CDR3 loop: CASQIPGTGRETQYF. In DNA form, the CDR3 reads TGTGCCAGCCAAATCCCCGGGACAGGAAGGGAGACCCAGTACTTC.

This clone was observed a few times. The sample contains more than one DNA sequence encoding this CDR3. This chain joins TRBV7-8 and TRBJ2-3; maybe TRBD2 (6 bases). V gave up 1 base and J gave up 2 bases, with 10 bases separating them. The CDR3 consists of 15 residues. CDR1 is SGHVS, CDR2 FQNEAQ, per germline. CDR3 residues: CASSLERGSTDTQYF. As DNA, the CDR3 is TGTGCCAGCAGCTTAGAACGGGGGTCCACAGATACGCAGTATTTT.

A remark on this clone: At the DNA level, this CDR3 is encoded by other sequences in the same sample as well. The chain recombines TRBV30 with TRBJ1-3, with D tentatively TRBD1 (6 bases). Germline-derived CDR1 and CDR2 are GTSNPN and SVGIG (reference sequence). V was cut by 0 bases and J by 4 bases, with 13 bases left in between. CDR3 length: 15 amino acids. The CDR3 sequence is CAWSVRRGPGNTIYF. CDR3 coding DNA: TGTGCCTGGAGTGTACGTCGGGGGCCGGGAAACACCATATATTTT. Together with reference TRBV30 and TRBJ1-3, the CDR3 gives the full variable domain: SQTIHQWPATLVQPVGSPLSLECTVEGTSNPNLYWYRQAAGRGLQLLFYSVGIGQISSEVPQNLSASRPQDRQFILSSKKLLLSDSGFYLCAWSVRRGPGNTIYFGEGSWLTVV.

The chain links TRBV6-6 to TRBJ1-2; TRBD1 agrees at 9 bases. CDR3 length: 14 residues. V lost 7 bases to trimming and J lost 7 bases; unmatched junction nucleotides: 10. Germline values: CDR1 MNHNY, CDR2 SVGAGI (reference sequence). CDR3 bases: TGTGCCAGCATCACAACGACAGGGGGGGGTGGCTACACCTTC. Protein sequence: CASITTTGGGGYTF.

The chain couples TRBV7-9 to TRBJ2-3; 8 bases line up with TRBD2. CDR1 is SEHNR and CDR2 is FQNEAQ in the germline V gene (reference sequence). J gave up 4 bases and V 3 bases, and 6 bases lay outside the gene matches. The CDR3 is 15 residues long. Here the CDR3 DNA reads TGTGCCAGCAGCTTTACGGGGGGGCCGGCAGATACGCAGTATTTT. It codes for CASSFTGGPADTQYF. Full variable domain (missing parts from reference TRBV7-9 and TRBJ2-3): DTGVSQNPRHKITKRGQNVTFRCDPISEHNRLYWYRQTLGQGPEFLTYFQNEAQLEKSRLLSDRFSAERPKGSFSTLEIQRTEQGDSAMYLCASSFTGGPADTQYFGPGTRLTVL.

This chain links TRBV19 with TRBJ2-7, with TRBD1 matching 8 bases. The CDR3 extends over 13 amino acids. CDR1 is LNHDA, CDR2 SQIVND, per germline (reference sequence). After removal of 6 bases from V and 4 bases from J, the junction contained 5 bases not matched to a gene. This CDR3 is CASRQTGVYEQYF. The CDR3 DNA reads TGTGCCAGTAGACAGACAGGGGTTTACGAGCAGTACTTC. Looking up the rest from reference TRBV19 and TRBJ2-7 gives the full variable domain: DGGITQSPKYLFRKEGQNVTLSCEQNLNHDAMYWYRQDPGQGLRLIYYSQIVNDFQKGDIAEGYSVSREKKESFPLTVTSAQKNPTAFYLCASRQTGVYEQYFGPGTRLTVT.

The V and J genes are TRBV29-1 and TRBJ2-3; 8 nucleotides line up with TRBD1. Germline V gene data show CDR1 as SQVTM and CDR2 as ANQGSEA. The ends lost 5 bases at V and 3 bases at J; junction bases unmatched: 7. CDR3 length: 14 amino acids. Here the CDR3 reads CSVLGGTGTDTQYF. CDR3 nucleotide sequence: TGCAGCGTTTTAGGAGGGACAGGTACAGATACGCAGTATTTT.

V and J are TRBV29-1 and TRBJ2-6, with D unclear. The germline V gene encodes CDR1 SQVTM and CDR2 ANQGSEA. Trimming removed 6 bases at V and 0 bases at J, with 9 bases between. CDR3 size: 14 residues. DNA for the CDR3: TGCAGCGTCGCCGGCAGCTCTGGGGCCAACGTCCTGACTTTC. Translation: CSVAGSSGANVLTF.

The chain carries TRBV5-1 and TRBJ2-1; no clear D gene. This CDR3 has 14 amino acids. The V end was cut by 7 bases, the J end by 3 bases, with 14 bases between. The germline V gene has CDR1 SGHRS and CDR2 YFSETQ. DNA of the CDR3: TGCGCCAGCTTCGCTGCCCCTGACTACAATGAGCAGTTCTTC. Translation gives CASFAAPDYNEQFF.

The chain employs TRBV11-1 and TRBJ2-6; D perhaps matches TRBD1 (6 bases). The CDR3 consists of 18 residues. V lost 5 bases and J 0 bases, leaving 17 bases between the germline ends. Germline-derived CDR1 and CDR2 are SGHAT and FQDESV (reference sequence). As DNA, the CDR3 is TGTGCCAGCAGCCCAGGGGTCACTTCCCCCTCTGGGGCCAACGTCCTGACTTTC. Its protein is CASSPGVTSPSGANVLTF.

The CDR3 DNA reads TGTGCCAGCAGTGAAATGGGACAAAGTTTTGAAGCTTTCTTT. This encodes CASSEMGQSFEAFF. V gene TRBV6-1 combines with J gene TRBJ1-1; possible D gene TRBD1, 6 bases. The CDR3 extends over 14 amino acids. V lost 2 bases to trimming and J lost 7 bases, with 14 bases between them. CDR1 is MNHNS, CDR2 SASEGT, per germline.

J is TRBJ2-3 and V is TRBV18; maybe TRBD1 (5 bases). The germline CDR1 and CDR2 sequences are KGHSH and LQKENI. The CDR3 loop spans 15 amino acids. Trimming removed 6 bases at V and 2 bases at J, with 15 bases between. CDR3 protein: CASSQIRESTDTQYF. The CDR3 coding sequence is TGTGCCAGCTCCCAGATCAGGGAATCCACAGATACGCAGTATTTT.

The table lists this clone with many counts. The CDR3 DNA reads TGTGCCTGGAACCTCGGGTGGAATTCACCCCTCCACTTT. This gives the protein CAWNLGWNSPLHF. The chain combines TRBV30 with TRBJ1-6; D remains unclear. This CDR3 contains 13 residues. Germline V lookup: CDR1 GTSNPN, CDR2 SVGIG (reference sequence). The ends were cut back, 4 bases at V and 7 bases at J, with 11 bases in the middle.

This chain joins TRBV5-1 and TRBJ2-2, with 8 bases matching TRBD1. The V gene's germline CDR1 is SGHRS and CDR2 YFSETQ. V lost 1 base and J lost 5; bases outside the gene matches: 7. The CDR3 length is 16 residues. CDR3 sequence reads: CASSLIDRGRTGELFF. The CDR3 DNA reads as TGCGCCAGCAGCTTGATCGACAGGGGAAGAACCGGGGAGCTGTTTTTT.

Only a few counts were recorded for this clone. The gene calls are TRBV15 and TRBJ2-2; 10 positions match TRBD1. V lost 0 bases, J lost 5 bases, and 6 bases stayed unmatched. CDR3 length: 17 amino acids. Germline V gives CDR1 LNHNV, CDR2 YYDKDF (reference sequence). CDR3 sequence reads: CATSRETGGWSTGELFF. The CDR3 coding sequence is TGTGCCACCAGCAGAGAGACAGGGGGCTGGAGTACCGGGGAGCTGTTTTTT.

This chain links TRBV11-1 with TRBJ2-7, with D perhaps assigned TRBD1 or TRBD2 (5 bases each). Trimming stripped 0 bases from V and 2 bases from J, with 11 bases between. The CDR3 is 15 amino acids. Germline values: CDR1 SGHAT, CDR2 FQDESV (reference sequence). CDR3 region: CASSLAWGITYEQYF. The DNA for the CDR3 is TGTGCCAGCAGCTTAGCGTGGGGGATAACCTACGAGCAGTACTTC. The entire variable domain, with the rest obtained from reference TRBV11-1 and TRBJ2-7, is as follows: EAEVAQSPRYKITEKSQAVAFWCDPISGHATLYWYRQILGQGPELLVQFQDESVVDDSQLPKDRFSAERLKGVDSTLKIQPAELGDSAMYLCASSLAWGITYEQYFGPGTRLTVT.

On this clone: Mismatch with germline at one junction end may stem from a read error. This sequence joins TRBV7-7 and TRBJ2-3; D unclear. CDR1 and CDR2 (germline): SSHAT, FNYEAQ (reference sequence). The CDR3 length is 13 residues. This CDR3 is CASSSASTDTQYF. The CDR3 coding sequence is TGTGCTAGCAGCTCGGCTAGCACAGATACGCAGTATTTT.

The chain couples TRBV2 to TRBJ1-1, with 12 bases identical to TRBD1. CDR1 and CDR2 (germline): SNHLY, FYNNEI. The CDR3 is made up of 16 amino acids. V dropped 3 bases and J dropped 5; count of bases not matched to a gene: 7. In DNA form, the CDR3 reads TGTGCCAGCAGTGAGGGGACAGGGGGCAAGGTGACTGAAGCTTTCTTT. Protein sequence: CASSEGTGGKVTEAFF.

The chain employs TRBV6-1 and TRBJ2-2; D gene uncertain. The CDR3 consists of 15 residues. Germline lookup yields CDR1 MNHNS and CDR2 SASEGT. V was shortened by 3 bases and J by 0 bases, with 8 bases between the two germline ends. CDR3 sequence reads: CASSDFEPNTGELFF. The DNA of the CDR3 is TGTGCCAGCAGTGATTTTGAGCCGAACACCGGGGAGCTGTTTTTT.

The rearrangement links TRBV7-9 to TRBJ1-2; 7 bases agree with TRBD1. Unmatched junction bases numbered 19, after V lost 5 bases and J lost 4 bases. CDR3 size: 18 residues. From germline, CDR1 is SEHNR and CDR2 FQNEAQ (reference sequence). CDR3 in amino acids: CASSLRQGPGNKLYGYTF. The DNA for the CDR3 is TGTGCCAGCAGCCTGAGACAGGGACCGGGAAACAAACTCTATGGCTACACCTTC.

V gene TRBV29-1 combines with J gene TRBJ2-7; D perhaps matches TRBD1 (6 bases). Germline CDR1 is SQVTM and CDR2 is ANQGSEA. The CDR3 totals 12 residues. Trimming left V 7 bases short and J 6 bases short, with 16 bases between. In DNA form, the CDR3 reads TGCAGCGCCGTAGACAGGTCCCGCGAGCAGTACTTC. The encoded protein is CSAVDRSREQYF.

Points on this clone: This may stem from a read error, because a much larger clone lies one nucleotide away. The same CDR3 can be traced to other DNA sequences in this sample. The chain carries TRBV19 and TRBJ2-5, with D maybe TRBD2 (5 bases). The CDR3 loop spans 12 amino acids. The germline V gene has CDR1 LNHDA and CDR2 SQIVND (reference sequence). Trimming took off 1 base at V and 5 bases at J, with 5 bases between the two ends. CDR3: CASSIAGETQYF. CDR3 DNA sequence: TGTGCCAGTAGTATAGCGGGGGAGACCCAGTACTTC.

This clone was seen a handful of times. The rearrangement joins TRBV6-5 to TRBJ1-1; D not certain. V lost 5 bases to trimming and J lost 8 bases, with 15 bases between them. Looked up from germline, CDR1 is MNHEY and CDR2 is SVGAGI. The CDR3 spans 13 residues. The chain's CDR3 is CASSRGKGTEAFF. CDR3 DNA: TGTGCCAGCAGTCGCGGGAAGGGCACAGAAGCTTTCTTT.

The rearrangement joins TRBV28 to TRBJ1-5, with TRBD1 matching 8 bases. The CDR3 extends over 16 amino acids. Germline CDR1 and CDR2: MDHEN and SYDVKM. J lost 0 bases, V lost 3 bases, and 4 bases had no gene match. In nucleotides, the CDR3 is TGTGCCAGCAGTTTGTCTACAGGGGGTAGCAATCAGCCCCAGCATTTT. Amino acids: CASSLSTGGSNQPQHF.

The chain couples TRBV5-1 to TRBJ2-3; 12 bases fit TRBD2. Germline loops: CDR1 SGHRS, CDR2 YFSETQ. V shed 2 bases and J 2 bases; nucleotides not matched to a gene: 3. This CDR3 region has 16 residues. The DNA of the CDR3 is TGCGCCAGCAGCTTAAGGACTAGCGGGGCCACAGATACGCAGTATTTT. It translates to CASSLRTSGATDTQYF.

The chain employs TRBV18 and TRBJ2-1; no firm D call. CDR1 and CDR2 from the germline V gene are KGHSH and LQKENI. The CDR3 is made up of 15 amino acids. The germline V and J ends were trimmed by 2 bases and 0 bases, with 8 bases remaining between them. For the CDR3, the DNA is TGTGCCAGCTCACCAATCACAAGCTCCTACAATGAGCAGTTCTTC. Translated, it gives CASSPITSSYNEQFF.

The rearrangement joins TRBV2 to TRBJ2-3, with TRBD2 matching 12 bases. V gave up 6 bases and J gave up 4 bases; unmatched junction bases: 8. The CDR3 is made up of 16 amino acids. Germline V gene data show CDR1 as SNHLY and CDR2 as FYNNEI. The CDR3 region has the DNA TGTGCCAGCAGGACCCTACTAGCGGGAGGACCAGATACGCAGTATTTT. This gives the protein CASRTLLAGGPDTQYF.

V is TRBV20-1 and J is TRBJ1-5; no reliable D call. V lost 6 bases to trimming and J lost 4 bases, with 4 bases between them. The CDR3 covers 10 residues. Germline V CDR1 and CDR2: DFQATT, SNEGSKA (reference sequence). CDR3: CSASNQPQHF. The CDR3 DNA follows: TGCAGTGCCTCTAATCAGCCCCAGCATTTT.

This clone was picked up a small number of times. The same CDR3 is also encoded by other DNA sequences in this sample. The chain recombines TRBV2 with TRBJ2-7; weak D call: TRBD1 (6 bases). This CDR3 contains 13 residues. Germline values: CDR1 SNHLY, CDR2 FYNNEI. Trimming pared 8 bases from V and 2 bases from J, leaving 13 bases between. The DNA of the CDR3 is TGTGCCAGCGGCCGGGACACTGCCTACGAGCAGTACTTC. This gives the protein CASGRDTAYEQYF.